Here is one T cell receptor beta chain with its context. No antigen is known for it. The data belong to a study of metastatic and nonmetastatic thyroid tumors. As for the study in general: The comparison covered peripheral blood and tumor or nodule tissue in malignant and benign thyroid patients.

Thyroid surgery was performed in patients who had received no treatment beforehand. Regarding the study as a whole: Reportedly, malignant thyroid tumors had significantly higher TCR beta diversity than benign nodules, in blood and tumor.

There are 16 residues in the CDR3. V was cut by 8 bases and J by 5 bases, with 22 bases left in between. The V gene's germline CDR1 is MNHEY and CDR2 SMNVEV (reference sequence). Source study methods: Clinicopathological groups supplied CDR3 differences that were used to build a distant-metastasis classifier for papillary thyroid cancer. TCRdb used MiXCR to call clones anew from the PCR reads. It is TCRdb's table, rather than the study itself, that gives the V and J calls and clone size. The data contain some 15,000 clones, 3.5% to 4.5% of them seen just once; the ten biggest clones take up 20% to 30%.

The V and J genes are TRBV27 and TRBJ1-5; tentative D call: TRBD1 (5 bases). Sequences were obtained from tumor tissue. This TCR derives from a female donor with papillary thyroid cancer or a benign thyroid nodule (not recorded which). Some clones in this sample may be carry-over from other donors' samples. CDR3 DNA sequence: TGTGCCAGCGGATCCAAGGGGAGTCAACGCGATCAGCCCCAGCATTTT. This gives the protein CASGSKGSQRDQPQHF.